This T cell receptor (beta chain) is from a study of blood T cell repertoires in COVID-19. Across the whole study: The analysed material was cDNA or gDNA that came from T cells, B-cell-depleted T cells, or PBMCs.

Repertoires were generated with immunoSEQ multiplex PCR, while TCRdb's copy carries only in-frame clones and drops some. The sample gives 150,000 to 200,000 clones, 88% of which show up once; about 3.9% is in the top ten. The V and J ends lost 2 bases and 3 bases respectively, with 17 bases between them. The germline V gene encodes CDR1 LNHDA and CDR2 SQIVND (reference sequence). This CDR3 contains 17 residues. The receptor comes from a woman younger than 45 with acute or convalescent COVID-19. This chain connects TRBV19 to TRBJ2-1, with D unclear. The sample comprised peripheral blood. Here the CDR3 DNA reads TGTGCCAGTAGTATATTGTGGAGCGTAATAGACTACAATGAGCAGTTCTTC. Its protein product is CASSILWSVIDYNEQFF.